This TCR beta chain was sequenced in a study of OX40 agonist ivuxolimab in advanced cancers. Describing the broader study: Ivuxolimab was an agonistic, fully human IgG2 monoclonal antibody directed against OX40 (CD134), a costimulatory receptor. Intravenous ivuxolimab was administered to patients every 2 weeks at six dose levels: 0.01, 0.1, 0.3, 1.5, 3 and 10 mg/kg. Of the roughly 50 dose-escalation patients, hepatocellular carcinoma was present in approximately 20, melanoma in about 15, renal cell carcinoma in 9 and head and neck cancer in 9. A male proportion of around 81% and a mean age of approximately 58 years, ranging from roughly 23 to 80, were recorded for the dose-escalation cohort. Patients were allowed to have had prior anti-PD-1, anti-PD-L1 or anti-CTLA-4 therapy, and 40% of the dose-escalation patients had been treated with checkpoint inhibitors. Three dose-escalation patients achieved partial responses, one with hepatocellular carcinoma and two with cutaneous melanoma. The purpose of peripheral TCRbeta sequencing was to test whether ivuxolimab changed TCR sequence diversity and led to clonal T-cell expansion. The paper reports the monotherapy dose-escalation portion (N of about 50 patients) of the phase I ivuxolimab trial. Paper-wide results and their limitations: At doses of 0.1 to 3.0 mg/kg, clonal expansion of both CD4+ and CD8+ blood T cells was observed from baseline to week 6. Partial responders in the 0.1-3.0 mg/kg groups had among the lowest normalized peripheral clonal expansion, especially among CD8+ T cells. Antigen specificity was not determined for the clonally expanded peripheral T cells. Low levels of normalized T-cell clonal expansion were also seen in some patients who did not respond. After ivuxolimab, more expanded clones were found on average in CD8+ T cells than in CD4+ T cells.

Patients with autoimmune disease history or receiving systemic immunosuppression were excluded from the trial. In every dose cohort, peripheral blood was drawn for TCR sequencing at baseline, cycle 4 day 1, and cycle 7 day 1. Samples were obtained from an open-label, multicenter, first-in-human phase I dose-escalation trial of ivuxolimab. Adults with locally advanced or metastatic melanoma, renal cell, hepatocellular, or head and neck squamous cell carcinoma were enrolled in the trial. CD4+ and CD8+ T cells were sorted separately from peripheral blood before TCR sequencing. The germline V gene yields SGHDT for CDR1 and YYEEEE for CDR2. V and J are truncated by 2 bases and 5 bases respectively, leaving an intervening sequence of 16 bases. The CDR3 runs 15 amino acids, cysteine and phenylalanine included. CDR3 DNA is the only sequence kept; it has 45 bases, read in frame from the first base. For this clone: No cognate antigen has been identified for it. Base qualities are missing; no much larger clone stands one base away.

Genomic DNA was extracted from sorted cells for sequencing of the TCRbeta CDR3 region. The immunoSEQ Assay was used for sequencing of TCRbeta CDR3 regions. Not all clones reach the TCRdb copy of this immuneACCESS table, which keeps in-frame sequences only. Checked studies attribute under half of the gap to unresolved V genes and leave the rest unexplained. For this sample there are 48,000 or so clones; more than 75% appear just once. The ten largest clonotypes hold roughly 9.9% of the sample. This chain is built from TRBV5-6 and TRBJ1-1, with TRBD1 as a weak D call on 5 bases. Sequencing used CD4+ or CD8+ T cells sorted from blood, obtained in a trial of the OX40 agonist ivuxolimab. This TCR came from an adult with an advanced solid tumor such as melanoma, head and neck, liver or kidney cancer. The CDR3 protein is CASSFVGREGTEAFF. The nucleotides are TGTGCCAGCAGCTTTGTGGGCAGAGAGGGGACTGAAGCTTTCTTT.